The present TCR beta chain was sequenced within a study of STAT5B mutations in CD4+ large granular lymphocyte leukemia. Study outcomes and limitations: Main leukemic clonotypes were patient-specific, but about 25% appeared at low frequency elsewhere. Top patient clones used TRBV06 genes more often: 8/27 versus 2/35 in controls.

A word on this clone: What it recognizes is unknown.

Clones were sequenced by immunoSEQ multiplex PCR, and TCRdb holds only the in-frame ones, with some missing. The sample carries some 7,700 clones, roughly 89% recorded once. The CDR3 loop spans 14 amino acids. V shed 5 bases and J shed 7 bases, with 12 bases lying between them. Germline V gene sequence: CDR1 SGHTA, CDR2 FQGNSA. The J gene is TRBJ1-6, the V gene TRBV7-2, with TRBD1 as a possible D gene (6 bases). Sequenced sample: PBMCs. The sequence was obtained from a woman aged 70-85 years with CD4+ T-cell large granular lymphocyte leukemia. The CDR3 sequence is CASSPGQSNSPLHF. As DNA, the CDR3 is TGTGCCAGCAGCCCCGGACAGTCCAATTCACCCCTCCACTTT.